Listed below are T cell receptor beta chains from one sample, sequenced in a study of blood T cell repertoires in COVID-19. Sequencing used immunoSEQ multiplex PCR; TCRdb keeps in-frame clones, though not all of them. The data hold 77,000 or so clones, with more than 65% observed a single time. Sequenced material: peripheral blood. These receptors were taken from a woman of 80 years or more with active or convalescent COVID-19. Each CDR3 is given with its conserved first and last residue. The D gene is left open where the match is weak. Clone size is not always given. Where it is, it says once, few, many or a class for expanded clones.

>TRBV5-5|TRBJ1-6|.|.
TGTGCCAGCAGACGGGACACCAGCTCCTATAATTCACCCCTCCACTTT
CASRRDTSSYNSPLHF
>TRBV3-1/TRBV3-2|TRBJ2-5|.|.
TGTGCCAGCAGCCAGAGGCGGGGAGAGACCCAGTACTTC
CASSQRRGETQYF
>TRBV6-4|TRBJ2-1|once|TRBD1
TGTGCCAGCAGCCCGGACAGGGGTTACTACAATGAGCAGTTCTTC
CASSPDRGYYNEQFF
>TRBV30|TRBJ1-5|.|.
TGTGCCTGGAGTGTTGGGGGGAATAGCAATCAGCCCCAGCATTTT
CAWSVGGNSNQPQHF
>TRBV5-6|TRBJ2-1|.|TRBD2
TGTGCCAGCAGCTACCCAGCGGGGCCCCATATGGTCTTC
CASSYPAGPHMVF
>TRBV7-3|TRBJ2-3|.|.
TGTGCCAGCAGCTTAGATCTCGGTACGCAGTATTTT
CASSLDLGTQYF
>TRBV18|TRBJ1-4|.|TRBD1
TGTGCCAGCTCACCACGAACAGGGGGTGGTGAAAAACTGTTTTTT
CASSPRTGGGEKLFF
>TRBV5-1|TRBJ1-1|.|.
TGCGCCAGCAGGAGGGACACCTCAAAAGACACTGAAGCTTTCTTT
CASRRDTSKDTEAFF
>TRBV27|TRBJ2-1|.|TRBD1
TGTGCCAGCAGTCCTGTACTATTTCAGGGGGCGAACAATGAGCAGTTCTTC
CASSPVLFQGANNEQFF
>TRBV7-9|TRBJ2-1|.|.
TGTGCCAGCAGCTTAGCGAATATCCCGGGATATTACAATGAGCAGTTCTTC
CASSLANIPGYYNEQFF
>TRBV5-6|TRBJ2-3|few|.
TGTGCCAGCAGCTTGGCAGGCTTAACAGATACGCAGTATTTT
CASSLAGLTDTQYF
>TRBV5-1|TRBJ2-2|.|TRBD1
TGCGCCAGCAGCTTAGTTTGGGGGACAGAGAACACCGGGGAGCTGTTTTTT
CASSLVWGTENTGELFF
>TRBV2|TRBJ2-7|.|TRBD2
TGTGCCAGCCTGAGCGGGGGCCAATCCTACGAGCAGTACTTC
CASLSGGQSYEQYF
>TRBV4-3|TRBJ2-7|.|.
TGCGCCAGCAGCCCCACATCGGACAGAGCCTACGAGCAGTACTTC
CASSPTSDRAYEQYF
>TRBV7-2|TRBJ2-7|.|TRBD2
TGTGCCAGCAGTCGTACCGGGACTAGCTACGAGCAGTACTTC
CASSRTGTSYEQYF
>TRBV7-2|TRBJ2-7|once|TRBD1
TGTGCCACTTCCCGGGACAGAAGCTCCTACGAGCAGTACTTC
CATSRDRSSYEQYF
>TRBV5-4|TRBJ1-2|.|.
TGTGCCAGCAGCTTGCGGGGTGGGTCGGACTATGGCTACACCTTC
CASSLRGGSDYGYTF
>TRBV19|TRBJ1-6|.|.
TGTGCCAGTAGTACCCTGGGAGGACAATCCTATAATTCACCCCTCCACTTT
CASSTLGGQSYNSPLHF
>TRBV9|TRBJ2-3|.|TRBD2
TGTGCCAGCAGCCTAGCGGGGGGGGCCGCAGATACGCAGTATTTT
CASSLAGGAADTQYF
>TRBV5-1|TRBJ2-3|.|.
TGCGCCAGCAGCTTCGACAGCAAGGACACAGATACGCAGTATTTT
CASSFDSKDTDTQYF
>TRBV12-3/TRBV12-4|TRBJ2-7|.|.
TGTGCCAGCAGTTTTTTCACAGTTGGCGAGCAGTACTTC
CASSFFTVGEQYF
>TRBV30|TRBJ2-7|few|.
TGTGCCTGTAGCGTTTCCTACGAGCAGTACTTC
CACSVSYEQYF
>TRBV21-1|TRBJ2-5|once|.
TGTGCCAGCAGCAAAGACAAAGCGGGGGGCTACCAAGAGACCCAGTACTTC
CASSKDKAGGYQETQYF
>TRBV29-1|TRBJ1-2|.|TRBD1
TGCAGCACCCGAGGTGGACAGGCATCTAACTATGGCTACACCTTC
CSTRGGQASNYGYTF
>TRBV27|TRBJ1-6|.|TRBD1
TGTGCCAGCAGTCCGGGACAGGGGGACTCACCCCTCCACTTT
CASSPGQGDSPLHF
>TRBV27|TRBJ1-1|few|TRBD1
TGTGCCAGCAGCACCGACAGGGCCGAAGCTTTCTTT
CASSTDRAEAFF
>TRBV11-2|TRBJ2-1|.|.
TGTGCCAGCAGCCCGGCCAGGGCCAATGAGCAGTTCTTC
CASSPARANEQFF
>TRBV6-2/TRBV6-3|TRBJ1-2|.|.
TGTGCCAGCAGTTACTCGGACGAGGTAGGGGATGGCTACACCTTC
CASSYSDEVGDGYTF